The 32 T cell receptor beta chains in this list originate from one sample, sequenced in a study of T cell changes during pregnancy in multiple sclerosis. The table came from immunoSEQ multiplex PCR; TCRdb's copy has only in-frame clones and leaves some out. The sample lists tens of thousands of clones, 90% to 95% occurring once. Here the sequenced sample was CD8+ T cells from peripheral blood mononuclear cells, taken in the third trimester of pregnancy. These receptor sequences come from a female donor with multiple sclerosis, enrolled in a pregnancy study.

This chain uses TRBV28 with TRBJ1-5; 7 bases line up with TRBD1. The CDR3 covers 15 residues. V was clipped by 2 bases and J by 6 bases; unmatched bases: 7. CDR1 MDHEN and CDR2 SYDVKM come from the germline V gene. In DNA, the CDR3 is TGTGCCAGCAGTTTACGCAGGGGGGAATTTCAGCCCCAGCATTTT. Residues: CASSLRRGEFQPQHF.

The gene calls are TRBV7-2 and TRBJ2-7; D may be TRBD1 (5 bases). Between the trimmed V and J ends, which lost 2 bases and 5 bases, there was a span of 10 bases. The CDR3 loop spans 13 amino acids. The germline gives CDR1 SGHTA, CDR2 FQGNSA. This CDR3 reads CASSLPRVDEQYF. The CDR3 DNA follows: TGTGCCAGCAGCTTACCCAGGGTCGACGAGCAGTACTTC.

The V and J genes are TRBV6-6 and TRBJ1-2; possible D gene TRBD1, 6 bases. Germline lookup yields CDR1 MNHNY and CDR2 SVGAGI (reference sequence). Trimming pared 0 bases from V and 3 bases from J, leaving 8 bases between. CDR3 length equals 14 residues. CDR3 coding DNA: TGTGCCAGCAGTTACTCCGAGGGGGACTATGGCTACACCTTC. It codes for CASSYSEGDYGYTF.

This chain links TRBV19 with TRBJ2-3, with 9 bases identical to TRBD1. The germline gives CDR1 LNHDA, CDR2 SQIVND (reference sequence). The V gene end was trimmed by 4 bases and the J gene end by 5 bases; junction bases not matched to a gene: 10. The CDR3 totals 16 residues. CDR3 nucleotide sequence: TGTGCCAGTAGTACTCCCCCGGGACAGGGACTAGATACGCAGTATTTT. Translation gives CASSTPPGQGLDTQYF.

V and J are TRBV27 and TRBJ2-5; 16 bases are shared with TRBD2. The V segment lost 3 bases and the J segment 7 bases; nucleotides outside the gene matches: 8. This CDR3 has 17 amino acids. Germline CDR1 is MNHEY and CDR2 is SMNVEV (reference sequence). The CDR3 bases are TGTGCCAGCAGTTTTAGGGGACTAGCGGGAGGGCCGGGGACCCAGTACTTC. Translating it yields CASSFRGLAGGPGTQYF.

The V gene is TRBV28, the J gene TRBJ2-1, with 9 bases that match TRBD2. The CDR3 sequence is 15 residues long. The trim removed 8 bases at V and 0 bases at J, leaving 5 bases unmatched. Germline V gene sequence: CDR1 MDHEN, CDR2 SYDVKM. The CDR3 DNA is TGTGCCAGCTCGGCGGGAGGGAGCTCCTACAATGAGCAGTTCTTC. Encoded protein: CASSAGGSSYNEQFF.

The rearrangement joins TRBV9 to TRBJ2-7; no clear D gene. In germline, CDR1 is SGDLS, CDR2 YYNGEE. The CDR3 has 13 amino acids. V lost 3 bases to trimming and J lost 0 bases, with 7 bases between them. In DNA, the CDR3 is TGTGCCAGCAGCGGAGGCAACTCCTACGAGCAGTACTTC. Amino acid sequence: CASSGGNSYEQYF.

V gene TRBV30 combines with J gene TRBJ1-2, with D uncertain. The V and J ends lost 4 bases and 2 bases respectively, with 11 bases between them. The CDR3 has 13 residues. CDR1 GTSNPN and CDR2 SVGIG come from the germline V gene (reference sequence). In DNA form, the CDR3 reads TGTGCCTGGAACGTAGAGGCCAACTATGGCTACACCTTC. Translated, it gives CAWNVEANYGYTF.

This clone was found a few times. This rearrangement joins TRBV9 to TRBJ1-1; TRBD1 matches 9 bases. Germline V CDR1 and CDR2: SGDLS, YYNGEE. V lost 0 bases, J lost 4 bases, and 4 bases stayed unmatched. The CDR3 runs to 15 residues. CDR3: CASSVGDRDVTEAFF. CDR3 DNA: TGTGCCAGCAGCGTAGGGGACAGGGATGTCACTGAAGCTTTCTTT.

This sequence joins TRBV11-3 and TRBJ1-2; a possible D gene is TRBD1 (5 bases). The CDR3 spans 15 residues. Germline V lookup: CDR1 SGHNT, CDR2 YENEEA. V was clipped by 5 bases and J by 2 bases, with 15 bases between them. DNA of the CDR3: TGTGCCAGCAGCCTCAAGGAAGGACAAAACTATGGCTACACCTTC. Amino acids: CASSLKEGQNYGYTF. The variable domain in full, with the rest retrieved from reference TRBV11-3 and TRBJ1-2, is EAGVVQSPRYKIIEKKQPVAFWCNPISGHNTLYWYLQNLGQGPELLIRYENEEAVDDSQLPKDRFSAERLKGVDSTLKIQPAELGDSAVYLCASSLKEGQNYGYTFGSGTRLTVV.

This chain uses TRBV7-6 with TRBJ2-5, with 7 bases that match TRBD2. With V trimmed by 7 bases and J by 5 bases, 13 bases remained unmatched. The germline V gene has CDR1 SGHVS and CDR2 FNYEAQ. The CDR3 has 15 residues. CDR3 in amino acids: CASILSGGLGETQYF. CDR3 DNA: TGTGCCAGCATCCTTAGTGGCGGACTAGGGGAGACCCAGTACTTC.

The genes are TRBV27 and TRBJ1-1; 7 nucleotides line up with TRBD1. Germline V CDR1 and CDR2: MNHEY, SMNVEV (reference sequence). The CDR3 is 13 amino acids. The V gene end was trimmed by 7 bases and the J gene end by 10 bases; junction bases not matched to a gene: 12. The CDR3 reads CASKPGGGYGAFF. DNA of the CDR3: TGTGCCAGCAAGCCTGGAGGGGGCTATGGAGCTTTCTTT.

The chain recombines TRBV2 with TRBJ1-5, with D possibly matching TRBD1 (5 bases). The germline V and J ends were trimmed by 11 bases and 7 bases, with 24 bases remaining between them. Germline V gene sequence: CDR1 SNHLY, CDR2 FYNNEI. This CDR3 has 15 residues. The CDR3: CAQKQDGPFGQPQHF. The CDR3, as DNA: TGTGCCCAAAAACAGGACGGTCCCTTTGGGCAGCCCCAGCATTTT.

This rearrangement joins TRBV5-6 to TRBJ2-1; 11 bases are a match to TRBD1. The germline CDR1 and CDR2 sequences are SGHDT and YYEEEE. Trimming took 2 bases from V and 7 from J; bases not matched to a gene: 2. This CDR3 comprises 14 residues. CDR3 residues: CASSFWDRGNEQFF. The DNA of the CDR3 is TGTGCCAGCAGCTTTTGGGACAGGGGGAATGAGCAGTTCTTC.

The chain carries TRBV6-5 and TRBJ1-1, with unresolved D. Per germline, CDR1 MNHEY and CDR2 SVGAGI. Trimming shortened V by 5 bases and J by 5 bases, and 9 bases separated the two germline ends. The length of the CDR3 is 12 residues. The CDR3 DNA follows: TGTGCCAGCAGTACTAGGGCTACTGAAGCTTTCTTT. Protein product: CASSTRATEAFF.

The genes are TRBV4-3 and TRBJ2-3; TRBD2 matches 13 bases. The CDR3 is 16 amino acids. Germline V lookup: CDR1 LGHNA, CDR2 YSLEER. Germline trimming cut 3 bases from V and 4 bases from J; bases unmatched to any gene: 4. For the CDR3, the DNA is TGCGCCAGCAGCCATTCCGGGACTAGCGGGGCAGATACGCAGTATTTT. Translated: CASSHSGTSGADTQYF.

The chain is built from TRBV27 and TRBJ2-5, with 8 bases identical to TRBD2. The CDR3 runs to 15 residues. From germline, CDR1 is MNHEY and CDR2 SMNVEV (reference sequence). J was trimmed by 0 bases and V by 4 bases; bases with no gene match: 4. The CDR3 protein is CASSSISGDQETQYF. The CDR3 nucleotides read TGTGCCAGCAGTTCTATTAGCGGGGACCAAGAGACCCAGTACTTC.

This chain uses TRBV20-1 with TRBJ2-7, with D unresolved. Germline lookup yields CDR1 DFQATT and CDR2 SNEGSKA (reference sequence). Trimming left V 0 bases short and J 5 bases short, with 5 bases between. CDR3 length: 11 residues. The CDR3 bases are TGCAGTGCTAGAGAGAGGAACGAGCAGTACTTC. Amino acid sequence: CSARERNEQYF.

The V call is TRBV25-1, the J call TRBJ2-2; D is perhaps TRBD2 (5 bases). The V and J ends lost 8 bases and 4 bases respectively, with 8 bases between them. The CDR3 has 12 residues. Looked up from germline, CDR1 is MGHDK and CDR2 is SYGVNS. The CDR3 region has the DNA TGTGCCAGCGGACTTTCCACCGGGGAGCTGTTTTTT. Translating it yields CASGLSTGELFF.

By sample share, this clone is medium-sized. The chain carries TRBV19 and TRBJ2-1; 7 bases match TRBD1. This CDR3 spans 13 amino acids. Germline V gene lookup returns CDR1 LNHDA and CDR2 SQIVND (reference sequence). The V and J ends lost 3 bases and 8 bases, in that order; junction bases with no gene match: 4. DNA for the CDR3: TGTGCCAGTAGTATGACAGGGCTGGATGAGCAGTTCTTC. It codes for CASSMTGLDEQFF. The variable domain in full, completed from reference TRBV19 and TRBJ2-1, reads DGGITQSPKYLFRKEGQNVTLSCEQNLNHDAMYWYRQDPGQGLRLIYYSQIVNDFQKGDIAEGYSVSREKKESFPLTVTSAQKNPTAFYLCASSMTGLDEQFFGPGTRLTVL.

The V and J genes are TRBV27 and TRBJ2-7, with 7 bases matching TRBD1. CDR1 and CDR2 from the germline V gene are MNHEY and SMNVEV (reference sequence). The CDR3 covers 13 residues. J gave up 3 bases and V 5 bases, and 4 bases lay outside the gene matches. The CDR3 nucleotides are TGTGCCAGCAGTATCAACAGGGGCTACGAGCAGTACTTC. Encoded protein: CASSINRGYEQYF.

The rearrangement joins TRBV19 to TRBJ1-3; D call uncertain. Germline values: CDR1 LNHDA, CDR2 SQIVND (reference sequence). The CDR3 totals 11 residues. V was shortened by 7 bases and J by 4 bases, with 5 bases between the two germline ends. CDR3 nucleotide sequence: TGTGCCAGTAACTCAGGAAACACCATATATTTT. Translated, it gives CASNSGNTIYF.

This clone was detected once. The CDR3: CATSRDQGDSQPQHF. Here the CDR3 DNA reads TGTGCCACCAGCAGAGATCAAGGGGATAGTCAGCCCCAGCATTTT. The J gene is TRBJ1-5, the V gene TRBV15; TRBD1 is a possible D gene (5 bases). Germline V gene lookup returns CDR1 LNHNV and CDR2 YYDKDF (reference sequence). V was cut by 0 bases and J by 6 bases, with 12 bases left in between. This CDR3 spans 15 amino acids.

The chain joins TRBV2 to TRBJ2-1, with D possibly being TRBD2 (5 bases). Deletions cut 3 bases from V and 8 bases from J, with 11 bases between. The germline V gene has CDR1 SNHLY and CDR2 FYNNEI. CDR3 length: 13 amino acids. CDR3 loop: CASSDTGVDEQFF. CDR3 in DNA: TGTGCCAGCAGTGACACCGGGGTGGATGAGCAGTTCTTC.

V is TRBV27 and J is TRBJ1-2, with D possibly matching TRBD1 (6 bases). Germline assignment: CDR1 MNHEY and CDR2 SMNVEV (reference sequence). The length of the CDR3 is 16 residues. V was shortened by 5 bases and J by 4 bases, with 20 bases between the two germline ends. In DNA form, the CDR3 reads TGTGCCAGCAGTCTCTCCTGGGGGCGGGCAACCTATGGCTACACCTTC. It yields the protein CASSLSWGRATYGYTF.

The V call is TRBV4-1, the J call TRBJ1-3; the D is unclear. Trimming took off 0 bases at V and 0 bases at J, with 9 bases between the two ends. Germline CDR1 and CDR2: MGHRA and YSYEKL. There are 16 residues in the CDR3. The CDR3 region has the DNA TGCGCCAGCAGCCAAGATGGCGAGGCCTCTGGAAACACCATATATTTT. Residues: CASSQDGEASGNTIYF.

The rearrangement uses TRBV4-3 and TRBJ1-4; no clear D. Germline V lookup: CDR1 LGHNA, CDR2 YSLEER. The V and J ends lost 1 base and 6 bases respectively, with 12 bases between them. The CDR3 spans 15 residues. This chain's CDR3 is CASSQAQAWDEKLFF. The CDR3 bases are TGCGCCAGCAGCCAAGCCCAGGCCTGGGATGAAAAACTGTTTTTT.

This clone appeared a single time. The chain couples TRBV9 to TRBJ2-1; 8 positions match TRBD1. Trimming removed 4 bases from V and 8 bases from J; junction bases left unmatched: 8. Germline CDR1 reads SGDLS; CDR2 reads YYNGEE. The CDR3 spans 14 residues. CDR3 DNA: TGTGCCAGCAGCCCAAGGACAGGGATCGATGAGCAGTTCTTC. Its translation: CASSPRTGIDEQFF.

The rearrangement links TRBV6-6 to TRBJ2-2, with 8 bases fitting TRBD1. The CDR3 sequence is 14 residues long. With 2 bases clipped from V and 6 bases from J, the junction kept 2 bases outside the gene matches. The germline CDR1 and CDR2 sequences are MNHNY and SVGAGI (reference sequence). For the CDR3, the DNA is TGTGCCAGCAGTTACCAGGGGGCGGCCGGGGAGCTGTTTTTT. Translating it yields CASSYQGAAGELFF.

This clone was counted a few times. The genes are TRBV7-3 and TRBJ2-2; D is uncertain. There are 12 residues in the CDR3. Trimming left V 4 bases short and J 5 bases short, with 5 bases between. Germline CDR1 SGHTA, CDR2 FQGTGA. DNA of the CDR3: TGTGCCAGCAGCTCCAGAACCGGGGAGCTGTTTTTT. Protein: CASSSRTGELFF.

This chain links TRBV4-3 with TRBJ2-5, with a weak D call TRBD2 (5 bases). The CDR3 is 14 amino acids. Trimming took off 5 bases at V and 2 bases at J, with 12 bases between the two ends. Germline CDR1 reads LGHNA; CDR2 reads YSLEER. CDR3 sequence (DNA): TGCGCCAGCAGCACGAGGGTGGGGCAAGAGACCCAGTACTTC. It codes for CASSTRVGQETQYF.

This clone was observed a single time. The chain recombines TRBV28 with TRBJ2-1; tentative D call: TRBD2 (5 bases). This CDR3 is 12 amino acids long. Trimming stripped 3 bases from V and 8 bases from J, with 8 bases between. Per the germline V gene, CDR1 is MDHEN and CDR2 is SYDVKM. CDR3 nucleotide sequence: TGTGCCAGCAGTTTTATCGGGGATGAGCAGTTCTTC. Translating gives CASSFIGDEQFF.